This is a list of T cell receptor beta chains from one sample in a study of CXCR3-negative and CXCR3-positive naive CD8 T cells. With the 5' RACE reads reprocessed, TCRdb shows one record per CDR3 protein and no DNA. The sample's table shows roughly 61,000 distinct CDR3 sequences. Sequencing used naive CXCR3+ CD8+ T cells from blood. Source of these receptors: a human donor in good health. Some clones in this sample may be carry-over from other donors' samples. The CDR3 runs from the conserved cysteine through the conserved F or W.

V gene,J gene,CDR3 protein
TRBV5-1,TRBJ2-3,CASSLTEFTLTDTQYF
TRBV28,TRBJ2-5,CASSFYEDGTQYF
TRBV4-3,TRBJ2-7,CASSQDRGSYEQYF
TRBV5-1,TRBJ2-7,CASSLRDSSYEQYF
TRBV28,TRBJ2-7,CASSPLVGTLSYEQYF
TRBV20-1,TRBJ2-1,CSASGLADLPPNEQFF
TRBV21-1,TRBJ2-2,CASSWRSRDNTGELFF
TRBV14,TRBJ2-5,CASSHTIGTSGETQYF
TRBV4-1,TRBJ2-2,CASSRRGNTGELFF
TRBV10-3,TRBJ2-6,CAISEGGQVISGANVLTF
TRBV29-1,TRBJ2-2,CSAGGHNTGELFF
TRBV20-1,TRBJ1-2,CNPGALGVLGYGYTF
TRBV5-1,TRBJ2-7,CASSLERDWPYEQYF
TRBV7-9,TRBJ2-1,CASSLAGSYNEQFF
TRBV28,TRBJ2-3,CASSFEGAGTQYF
TRBV20-1,TRBJ2-5,CSARASDPGETQYF
TRBV20-1,TRBJ2-1,CSARGSGTGSYNEQFF
TRBV6-5,TRBJ2-2,CASSYSGTSGLYTGELFF
TRBV3-1,TRBJ1-4,CASSPHEVTTNEKLFF
TRBV4-2,TRBJ2-1,CASSQRHSSYNEQFF
TRBV7-2,TRBJ2-5,CASSPPVGGETQYF
TRBV4-2,TRBJ2-1,CASSQAGGREQFF
TRBV10-1,TRBJ2-7,CASSDRSGGYEQYF
TRBV7-9,TRBJ2-3,CASSGVRDTQYF
TRBV5-8,TRBJ2-7,CASATRSSYEQYF
TRBV11-3,TRBJ2-2,CASSSRLQGSGELFF
TRBV7-6,TRBJ2-7,CASSLEGGGYEQYF
TRBV19,TRBJ2-5,CATGGLVGETQYF
TRBV29-1,TRBJ2-7,CSVQSRSSYEQYF
TRBV4-3,TRBJ1-1,CASSQDRGLGTEAFF
TRBV29-1,TRBJ2-1,CSAAGTSSNEQFF
TRBV14,TRBJ2-7,CASSQAAGLAGPSSYEQYF
TRBV7-3,TRBJ1-1,CASRDATGPNTEAFF
TRBV28,TRBJ1-1,CASSPRQGPREAFF
TRBV7-3,TRBJ2-1,CASSLMPGLASYNEQFF
TRBV19,TRBJ1-5,CASSNPRQGRTPQHF
TRBV29-1,TRBJ2-1,CSVEGTSGRLRVYNEQFF
TRBV6-5,TRBJ1-5,CASSYKGWGQPQHF
TRBV14,TRBJ1-6,CASSQQRGYNSPLHF
TRBV30,TRBJ2-5,CAWSRVSEETQYF
TRBV7-2,TRBJ2-7,CASTQSGVPYEQYF
TRBV5-1,TRBJ1-2,CASSVYRGVNYGYTF
TRBV13,TRBJ2-7,CASSEGTGAPYEQYF
TRBV21-1,TRBJ1-4,CAPLPGNEKLFF
TRBV20-1,TRBJ2-2,CSASRTSGGPMGGELFF
TRBV6-2/TRBV6-3,TRBJ2-7,CASSYSTSAHEQYF
TRBV2,TRBJ2-1,CASHRDSSYNEQFF
TRBV2,TRBJ2-7,CAFHGTGTYEQYF
TRBV27,TRBJ2-3,CASSSDSDSSTDTQYF
TRBV7-9,TRBJ1-1,CASSSLDGGTNTEAFF
TRBV6-4,TRBJ2-1,CATGQGEGIQFF
TRBV20-1,TRBJ2-1,CSASPGGISYNEQFF
TRBV9,TRBJ2-5,CASSVAGRGYQETQYF
TRBV27,TRBJ1-6,CASSWGLYGDNSPLHF
TRBV5-1,TRBJ2-3,CASSRQLAGGGTDTQYF
TRBV6-2/TRBV6-3,TRBJ1-1,CASSAAENTEAFF
TRBV7-9,TRBJ2-7,CASSLALEQYF
TRBV2,TRBJ1-5,CASSESGRDQHF
TRBV24-1,TRBJ1-2,CATSDLRGDGFYGYTF
TRBV7-9,TRBJ2-3,CASSLAPPTDTQYF